These 18 T cell receptor beta chains originate from one sample sequenced in a study of blood T cell repertoires in COVID-19. This table comes from immunoSEQ multiplex PCR, and its TCRdb copy is limited to in-frame clones, with some not included. The data contain about 120,000 clones, roughly four fifths of them singletons. Sequencing input: peripheral blood. These receptors came from a human donor in a cohort sampled during active COVID-19.

V gene TRBV6-5 combines with J gene TRBJ1-1; TRBD1 is a possible D gene (5 bases). Germline V gene lookup returns CDR1 MNHEY and CDR2 SVGAGI. The CDR3 has 13 residues. Trimming removed 6 bases from V and 8 bases from J, with 16 bases in between. The CDR3 here is CASRSPTVLEAFF. CDR3 coding DNA: TGTGCCAGCAGATCGCCGACAGTGTTGGAAGCTTTCTTT.

This chain connects TRBV20-1 to TRBJ2-1; tentative D call: TRBD2 (6 bases). Trimming pared 3 bases from V and 5 bases from J, leaving 23 bases between. The germline CDR1 and CDR2 sequences are DFQATT and SNEGSKA (reference sequence). CDR3 length: 17 amino acids. In DNA form, the CDR3 reads TGCAGTGCTAGTTGGACTAACCAGTTAAGTGATGACAATGAGCAGTTCTTC. Protein: CSASWTNQLSDDNEQFF.

V is TRBV13 and J is TRBJ2-7, with D possibly being TRBD2 (6 bases). The CDR3 length is 18 residues. The V end was cut by 3 bases, the J end by 3 bases, with 24 bases between. Germline loops: CDR1 PRHDT, CDR2 FYEKMQ (reference sequence). In nucleotides, the CDR3 is TGTGCCAGCAGCTTTTTCACCCTTGCGGGACCAAGGAACTACGAGCAGTACTTC. This codes for CASSFFTLAGPRNYEQYF.

The chain couples TRBV6-5 to TRBJ2-7; a possible D gene is TRBD1 (5 bases). V was cut by 6 bases and J by 0 bases, with 9 bases left in between. The CDR3 is made up of 13 amino acids. In germline, CDR1 is MNHEY, CDR2 SVGAGI. The CDR3 coding sequence is TGTGCCAGCAGCCGACAGCTCTCCTACGAGCAGTACTTC. This sequence encodes CASSRQLSYEQYF.

The sample holds one count of this clone. The genes are TRBV6-5 and TRBJ1-5, with unresolved D. The CDR3 runs to 14 residues. V was pared by 5 bases and J by 0 bases, with 8 bases between. CDR1 is MNHEY and CDR2 is SVGAGI in the germline V gene. CDR3: CASSSGISNQPQHF. In nucleotides, the CDR3 is TGTGCCAGCAGTAGCGGGATTAGCAATCAGCCCCAGCATTTT.

The chain joins TRBV7-9 to TRBJ2-6; 9 nucleotides match TRBD1. Losses at the gene ends were 1 base for V and 0 bases for J; bases not matched to a gene: 4. Germline CDR1 reads SEHNR; CDR2 reads FQNEAQ (reference sequence). The CDR3 sequence is 18 residues long. The DNA for the CDR3 is TGTGCCAGCAGCTTAGAGGGGACAGGGAGCTCTGGGGCCAACGTCCTGACTTTC. This gives the protein CASSLEGTGSSGANVLTF.

The chain joins TRBV14 to TRBJ1-1; maybe TRBD1 (6 bases). Trimming shortened V by 1 base and J by 4 bases, and 10 bases separated the two germline ends. From germline, CDR1 is SGHDN and CDR2 FVKESK. The CDR3 covers 14 residues. CDR3 sequence reads: CASSQVIGGTEAFF. CDR3 DNA sequence: TGTGCCAGCAGCCAAGTTATAGGGGGCACTGAAGCTTTCTTT. Using reference TRBV14 and TRBJ1-1 for the parts outside the CDR3, the full variable domain is EAGVTQFPSHSVIEKGQTVTLRCDPISGHDNLYWYRRVMGKEIKFLLHFVKESKQDESGMPNNRFLAERTGGTYSTLKVQPAELEDSGVYFCASSQVIGGTEAFFGQGTRLTVV.

This rearrangement joins TRBV6-6 to TRBJ1-1; D not certain. CDR1 MNHNY and CDR2 SVGAGI come from the germline V gene (reference sequence). The CDR3 covers 13 residues. Trimming removed 6 bases at V and 7 bases at J, with 15 bases between. CDR3 region: CASRPGFSGEAFF. The CDR3 region has the DNA TGTGCCAGCAGGCCTGGATTCTCGGGTGAAGCTTTCTTT.

The J gene is TRBJ2-7, the V gene TRBV5-5; TRBD1 aligns across 9 bases. J gave up 3 bases and V 1 base, and 5 bases lay outside the gene matches. Germline loops: CDR1 SGHKS, CDR2 YYEKEE (reference sequence). CDR3 length: 15 amino acids. CDR3 DNA: TGTGCCAGCAGCTTGATGGGACAGGGTTTCTACGAGCAGTACTTC. Translation: CASSLMGQGFYEQYF.

The chain has TRBV7-2 and TRBJ1-5; D perhaps matches TRBD1 (6 bases). The germline V gene encodes CDR1 SGHTA and CDR2 FQGNSA. With 5 bases removed from V and 0 bases from J, the gap between germline ends came to 14 bases. The CDR3 spans 16 residues. This chain's CDR3 is CASSTQTGYSNQPQHF. In nucleotides, the CDR3 is TGTGCCAGCAGCACCCAGACAGGATATAGCAATCAGCCCCAGCATTTT. Using reference TRBV7-2 and TRBJ1-5 for the parts outside the CDR3, the full variable domain is GAGVSQSPSNKVTEKGKDVELRCDPISGHTALYWYRQSLGQGLEFLIYFQGNSAPDKSGLPSDRFSAERTGGSVSTLTIQRTQQEDSAVYLCASSTQTGYSNQPQHFGDGTRLSIL.

The chain employs TRBV11-3 and TRBJ2-5, with a weak D call TRBD1 (6 bases). This CDR3 spans 17 amino acids. Germline CDR1 SGHNT, CDR2 YENEEA. V was pared by 0 bases and J by 7 bases, with 21 bases between. This chain's CDR3 is CASSLDGRAWKTGTQYF. As DNA, the CDR3 is TGTGCCAGCAGCTTAGATGGCCGGGCATGGAAGACAGGGACCCAGTACTTC.

V and J are TRBV3-1 (or the pseudogene TRBV3-2) and TRBJ1-1, with a possible D match to TRBD1 (6 bases). The V gene's germline CDR1 is LGHDT and CDR2 YNNKEL (reference sequence). V lost 6 bases, J lost 11 bases, and 16 bases lay in between. This CDR3 contains 12 residues. CDR3 residues: CASRTLTGSAFF. In DNA, the CDR3 is TGTGCCAGCAGAACGCTAACAGGGTCGGCTTTCTTT.

The rearrangement joins TRBV5-1 to TRBJ2-7, with 11 positions matching TRBD1. There are 16 residues in the CDR3. J was trimmed by 6 bases and V by 4 bases; bases with no gene match: 12. Germline lookup yields CDR1 SGHRS and CDR2 YFSETQ. This chain's CDR3 is CASSNLDRGLRGEQYF. The CDR3 DNA reads TGCGCCAGCAGCAATTTGGACAGGGGGCTGCGGGGCGAGCAGTACTTC.

This chain joins TRBV24-1 and TRBJ1-4; the D gene is possibly TRBD1 (6 bases). V was clipped by 9 bases and J by 4 bases, with 11 bases between them. There are 13 residues in the CDR3. Germline CDR1 reads KGHDR; CDR2 reads SFDVKD. The CDR3 nucleotides read TGTGCCACCTCGGACAGCTTTAATGAAAAACTGTTTTTT. It yields the protein CATSDSFNEKLFF.

V and J are TRBV6-5 and TRBJ2-5; TRBD2 aligns across 9 bases. With 0 bases clipped from V and 4 bases from J, the junction kept 6 bases outside the gene matches. This CDR3 is 16 amino acids long. CDR1 MNHEY and CDR2 SVGAGI come from the germline V gene. CDR3 DNA sequence: TGTGCCAGCAGTTACTCAGGGCGGGGGGGCGCAGAGACCCAGTACTTC. It translates to CASSYSGRGGAETQYF.

The rearrangement links TRBV11-2 to TRBJ1-4, with D hard to call. The CDR3 totals 15 residues. CDR1 is SGHAT, CDR2 FQNNGV, per germline. Trimming shortened V by 5 bases and J by 0 bases, and 10 bases separated the two germline ends. The CDR3 protein is CASSREAATNEKLFF. Written as DNA, the CDR3 is TGTGCCAGCAGCCGGGAGGCCGCAACTAATGAAAAACTGTTTTTT.

This clone was counted a single time. This chain uses TRBV5-6 with TRBJ2-7; 9 bases agree with TRBD1. The CDR3 has 11 residues. Trimming at V came to 3 bases and at J to 12 bases, leaving 4 bases not matched to a gene. CDR1 SGHDT and CDR2 YYEEEE come from the germline V gene. The CDR3 DNA reads as TGTGCCAGCAGCTCCGGGACAGGGACGTACTTC. It specifies CASSSGTGTYF.

The genes are TRBV11-2 and TRBJ1-5; 8 nucleotides match TRBD1. Unmatched junction bases numbered 4, after V lost 4 bases and J lost 5 bases. The CDR3 length is 14 residues. CDR1 SGHAT and CDR2 FQNNGV come from the germline V gene. CDR3 sequence: CASSSGGSDQPQHF. The CDR3, as DNA: TGTGCCAGCAGCTCAGGGGGCTCAGATCAGCCCCAGCATTTT.